This entry is about one T cell receptor beta chain. Its specificity is unknown. A multiplex PCR was run with 60 Vbeta primers and 13 Jbeta primers. Sequencing was performed with immunoSEQ multiplex PCR; in TCRdb, only in-frame clones are kept and a portion is missing. The sample has roughly 120,000 clones. This sample is part of a study of cytomegalovirus exposure and HLA in healthy donors. CDR1 is SGHNT, CDR2 YENEEA, per germline. V was pared by 4 bases and J by 4 bases, with 10 bases of the junction left unmatched. There are 15 residues in the CDR3. Overall study findings and caveats: Usually a TCR sequence was rare, but some public TCRs were found in many donors.

The sequence came from a man aged 35 to 55 in good health and CMV-seronegative. V is TRBV11-3 and J is TRBJ2-7; TRBD2 agrees at 7 bases. Input material: PBMCs. The CDR3 loop reads CASSSVQRAGYEQYF. The CDR3 coding sequence is TGTGCCAGCAGCTCCGTCCAGCGAGCGGGATACGAGCAGTACTTC.